A selection of T cell receptor beta chains follows, all from one sample in a study of blood T cell repertoires in COVID-19. Clones were sequenced by immunoSEQ multiplex PCR, and TCRdb holds only the in-frame ones, with some missing. The sample shows more than 60,000 clones, approximately 90% of them seen only once. The sequencing sample was made of peripheral blood. These receptors were obtained from a human donor in a cohort sampled during active COVID-19. The CDR3 runs from the conserved cysteine through the conserved F or W. The D gene is left open where the match is weak. A row's size may be missing; if present it is once, few, many or a size class.

D,V,size,J,CDR3,DNA
TRBD1,TRBV3-1/TRBV3-2,-,TRBJ1-1,CASSPRRTGSNTEAFF,TGTGCCAGCAGCCCTAGACGGACAGGTTCGAACACTGAAGCTTTCTTT
-,TRBV19,-,TRBJ2-5,CASSIEGLEAQYF,TGTGCCAGTAGTATAGAAGGCCTGGAGGCCCAGTACTTC
TRBD1,TRBV3-1/TRBV3-2,-,TRBJ1-1,CASRHSRDRGSNTEAFF,TGTGCCAGCAGGCACTCCCGGGACAGGGGATCGAACACTGAAGCTTTCTTT
TRBD1,TRBV10-1,once,TRBJ2-2,CASSGQGAAGELFF,TGCGCCAGCAGTGGACAGGGGGCCGCCGGGGAGCTGTTTTTT
TRBD1,TRBV27,-,TRBJ2-7,CASSSFNRRDSLPYEQYF,TGTGCCAGCAGCTCATTCAACCGCCGGGACAGCCTACCCTACGAGCAGTACTTC
-,TRBV10-2,-,TRBJ2-3,CASSTGTDTQYF,TGCGCCAGCAGTACAGGGACAGATACGCAGTATTTT
-,TRBV6-1,-,TRBJ1-6,CASSERGSSYNSPLHF,TGTGCCAGCAGTGAAAGGGGGAGCTCCTATAATTCACCCCTCCACTTT
-,TRBV11-3,-,TRBJ2-6,CASSPRDSLLAGANVLTF,TGTGCCAGCAGCCCGCGGGACAGCCTCTTAGCCGGGGCCAACGTCCTGACTTTC
-,TRBV7-9,-,TRBJ2-5,CASSSRDILYQETQYF,TGTGCCAGCAGCTCACGGGACATTTTGTACCAAGAGACCCAGTACTTC
-,TRBV3-1/TRBV3-2,-,TRBJ1-5,CASSRDRYQPQHF,TGTGCCAGCAGCCGAGACAGGTACCAGCCCCAGCATTTT
TRBD1,TRBV5-4,-,TRBJ2-7,CASLDHRGPLFEQYF,TGTGCCAGCTTGGACCACAGGGGGCCACTTTTCGAGCAGTACTTC